The clone carrying this T cell receptor (beta chain) was found a few times. Its antigen is still unknown. Donors ranged from roughly 6 to 95 years old and were healthy Caucasians in Russia. Samples had at least 6.5 million PBMCs isolated from them. V trimming: 6 bases; J trimming: 1 base; junction bases outside the gene matches: 5. The CDR3 loop spans 14 amino acids. Per the germline V gene, CDR1 is MNHEY and CDR2 is SVGAGI. The entry originates in a study of blood T cells in healthy people across ages. Study results and caveats: Unknown donor CMV status possibly confounded expanded clonotype changes. A roughly linear age-dependent decrease characterized TCR beta diversity per million T cells.

Next came a second PCR, run for about 6 to 11 cycles, which used a sample-barcoded 5' primer along with a J-beta primer mix. Each CDR3 protein is one row after TCRdb ran MiXCR on the 5' RACE reads. There are 1,100,000 or so distinct CDR3 sequences in the sample; over 35% occur only once, and 18% lies in the top ten. The V call is TRBV6-5, the J call TRBJ2-5; TRBD1 aligns across 7 bases. What was sequenced was blood. The receptor was derived from a woman aged 55-70 years in good health. This chain's CDR3 is CASSQTGIQETQYF. CDR3 in DNA: TGTGCCAGCAGCCAGACAGGGATCCAAGAGACCCAGTACTTC.